The 28 T cell receptor beta chains below all came from one sample that was sequenced in a study of T-cell memory formation after mild COVID-19. MiXCR, applied by TCRdb to the 5' RACE reads, yields one record per CDR3 protein. Found here are some 190,000 distinct CDR3 sequences, roughly 16% of them singletons; the top ten hold around 2%. Specimen: PBMCs or a T cell subset sorted from them (not recorded which). The source of these receptors is an adult woman who had mild COVID-19 (a few samples of this study predate the infection). Cell type and time point are not known.

The V gene is TRBV2, the J gene TRBJ2-2; TRBD1 agrees at 7 bases. V was clipped by 4 bases and J by 3 bases; unmatched bases: 2. The V gene's germline CDR1 is SNHLY and CDR2 FYNNEI. The length of the CDR3 is 14 residues. The CDR3 DNA follows: TGTGCCAGCAGTGTTCAGGGGGACACCGGGGAGCTGTTTTTT. Translation: CASSVQGDTGELFF.

This clonotype has just a few counts. The V call is TRBV10-3, the J call TRBJ2-1, with a possible D match to TRBD2 (7 bases). V was pared by 8 bases and J by 4 bases, with 12 bases between. The CDR3 length is 13 residues. From germline, CDR1 is ENHRY and CDR2 SYGVKD. In nucleotides, the CDR3 is TGTGCCATCCGGGGGGCGGGGTACAATGAGCAGTTCTTC. It is translated as CAIRGAGYNEQFF.

The CDR3 nucleotides read TGTGCCAGCAAAGGGGACACCCACACCGGGGAGCTGTTTTTT. This gives the protein CASKGDTHTGELFF. The J gene is TRBJ2-2, the V gene TRBV6-5; D perhaps matches TRBD1 (6 bases). Trimming removed 7 bases from V and 3 bases from J, with 12 bases in between. CDR3 length equals 14 residues. Germline assignment: CDR1 MNHEY and CDR2 SVGAGI.

This chain connects TRBV7-2 to TRBJ2-7; no definite D call. Germline V lookup: CDR1 SGHTA, CDR2 FQGNSA. V was clipped by 5 bases and J by 3 bases, with 11 bases between them. This CDR3 has 13 residues. CDR3 DNA: TGTGCCAGCAGCCGCGTGAAAAACTACGAGCAGTACTTC. Its protein product is CASSRVKNYEQYF.

This clonotype came up a few times. The gene calls are TRBV14 and TRBJ2-4, with TRBD1 matching 9 bases. The ends lost 4 bases at V and 7 bases at J; junction bases unmatched: 5. The germline CDR1 and CDR2 sequences are SGHDN and FVKESK. This CDR3 is 14 amino acids long. CDR3 sequence: CASSLPGTGNIQYF. CDR3 coding DNA: TGTGCCAGCAGCCTTCCCGGGACAGGGAACATTCAGTACTTC.

This clonotype was seen repeatedly, ten times or more. The chain carries TRBV12-3 or TRBV12-4 and TRBJ2-6; unclear D gene. Trimming removed 4 bases at V and 0 bases at J, with 4 bases between. The CDR3 runs 14 residues. The CDR3 here is CASSYSSGANVLTF. In nucleotides, the CDR3 is TGTGCCAGCAGTTACAGCTCTGGGGCCAACGTCCTGACTTTC.

This clonotype was seen repeatedly, ten times or more. This chain connects TRBV24-1 to TRBJ2-1, with D unresolved. Looked up from germline, CDR1 is KGHDR and CDR2 is SFDVKD. The CDR3 loop spans 16 amino acids. The V gene lost 2 bases and the J gene lost 5 bases, with 15 bases spanning the gap. Here the CDR3 DNA reads TGTGCCACCAGTGATTCAACCTGGCAGCAGAACAATGAGCAGTTCTTC. It codes for CATSDSTWQQNNEQFF.

A single count supports this clonotype. The chain employs TRBV18 and TRBJ2-7; D may be TRBD1 (6 bases). Germline CDR1 KGHSH, CDR2 LQKENI. This CDR3 is built from 13 residues. V lost 6 bases and J lost 3, with 12 bases in between. The CDR3 loop reads CASSPPGHYEQYF. In nucleotides, the CDR3 is TGTGCCAGCTCTCCGCCGGGACACTACGAGCAGTACTTC.

Comment on this clonotype: Germline and junction disagree at one end, which may indicate a read error. The chain has TRBV7-6 and TRBJ2-3, with TRBD1 as a possible D gene (6 bases). In germline, CDR1 is SGHVS, CDR2 FNYEAQ. There are 15 residues in the CDR3. CDR3 sequence (DNA): TGTGCCAGCACCTTAGGGGGACGGGACACAGATACGCAGTATTTT. Protein product: CASTLGGRDTDTQYF.

The chain employs TRBV6-5 and TRBJ1-4, with D maybe TRBD1 (6 bases). The germline V and J ends were trimmed by 6 bases and 5 bases, with 16 bases remaining between them. CDR1 and CDR2 (germline): MNHEY, SVGAGI. The CDR3 covers 15 residues. The CDR3: CASRDYRELNEKLFF. For the CDR3, the DNA is TGTGCCAGCAGGGACTACAGGGAGTTAAATGAAAAACTGTTTTTT.

V gene TRBV15 combines with J gene TRBJ2-1; 10 bases line up with TRBD1. Looked up from germline, CDR1 is LNHNV and CDR2 is YYDKDF (reference sequence). The CDR3 has 20 residues. J gave up 2 bases and V 5 bases, and 18 bases lay outside the gene matches. The CDR3 loop is CATSPYPDRGASNTYNEQFF. CDR3 nucleotides: TGTGCCACCAGCCCATACCCGGACAGGGGGGCAAGTAATACCTACAATGAGCAGTTCTTC.

This clonotype was recorded a few times. V is TRBV12-3 or TRBV12-4 and J is TRBJ2-6, with D possibly TRBD1 on 5 matching bases. V lost 6 bases to trimming and J lost 1 base, with 16 bases between them. The CDR3 has 17 amino acids. The CDR3 loop reads CASSHGQGGSGANVLTF. The CDR3 coding sequence is TGTGCCAGCAGCCATGGGCAGGGTGGGTCTGGGGCCAACGTCCTGACTTTC.

This clonotype was observed a handful of times. This chain joins TRBV5-1 and TRBJ2-4; D is unclear. The CDR3 covers 16 residues. Per germline, CDR1 SGHRS and CDR2 YFSETQ. The germline V and J ends were trimmed by 4 bases and 0 bases, with 14 bases remaining between them. The CDR3: CASSLDSRLAKNIQYF. CDR3 DNA sequence: TGCGCCAGCAGCCTTGATTCCCGTCTAGCCAAAAACATTCAGTACTTC.

Only a few counts were recorded for this clonotype. The rearrangement joins TRBV12-3 or TRBV12-4 to TRBJ2-5, with TRBD2 matching over 13 bases. The V and J ends lost 6 bases and 5 bases, in that order; junction bases with no gene match: 3. The CDR3 has 14 residues. In nucleotides, the CDR3 is TGTGCCAGCAGGGGACTAGCGGGAACTGAGACCCAGTACTTC. This codes for CASRGLAGTETQYF.

This clonotype was counted only a few times. J is TRBJ2-3 and V is TRBV5-1; TRBD2 aligns across 11 bases. This CDR3 region has 16 residues. V lost 1 base to trimming and J lost 5 bases; unmatched junction nucleotides: 6. The germline V gene has CDR1 SGHRS and CDR2 YFSETQ. CDR3: CASSLTSGSGGDTQYF. CDR3 DNA sequence: TGCGCCAGCAGCTTGACTAGCGGGAGCGGCGGAGATACGCAGTATTTT. Together with reference TRBV5-1 and TRBJ2-3, the CDR3 gives the full variable domain: KAGVTQTPRYLIKTRGQQVTLSCSPISGHRSVSWYQQTPGQGLQFLFEYFSETQRNKGNFPGRFSGRQFSNSRSEMNVSTLELGDSALYLCASSLTSGSGGDTQYFGPGTRLTVL.

The chain links TRBV18 to TRBJ1-6; 8 bases align to TRBD1. Per germline, CDR1 KGHSH and CDR2 LQKENI. The CDR3 is 14 amino acids. The V segment lost 1 base and the J segment 14 bases; nucleotides outside the gene matches: 7. The DNA of the CDR3 is TGTGCCAGCTCACCACGACGGGACAGGCCTGCCCTCCACTTT. This encodes CASSPRRDRPALHF.

This clonotype was observed a few times. V usage is TRBV5-1 and J usage is TRBJ2-5, with TRBD1 identical over 10 bases. This CDR3 has 15 amino acids. The germline V gene encodes CDR1 SGHRS and CDR2 YFSETQ. The V segment lost 4 bases and the J segment 10 bases; nucleotides outside the gene matches: 13. The CDR3 loop is CASSRKTGGERVQYF. The CDR3 nucleotides read TGCGCCAGCAGCCGAAAGACAGGGGGCGAGAGGGTCCAGTACTTC.

The V and J genes are TRBV5-6 and TRBJ2-7, with no clear D. V lost 3 bases to trimming and J lost 7 bases, with 17 bases between them. This CDR3 has 14 amino acids. Per the germline V gene, CDR1 is SGHDT and CDR2 is YYEEEE. CDR3 sequence (DNA): TGTGCCAGCAGCTCCCCAGACATCGGTGCGGAGCAGTACTTC. Protein product: CASSSPDIGAEQYF.

This chain uses TRBV12-3 or TRBV12-4 with TRBJ1-5; D is unresolved. V was clipped by 6 bases and J by 6 bases, with 3 bases between them. The CDR3 has 10 amino acids. The CDR3 reads CASSLQPQHF. The DNA for the CDR3 is TGTGCCAGCAGCCTTCAGCCCCAGCATTTT.

The rearrangement uses TRBV7-8 and TRBJ2-3; 12 bases map to TRBD2. The CDR3 runs 18 residues. CDR1 SGHVS and CDR2 FQNEAQ come from the germline V gene. The V and J ends lost 4 bases and 1 base, in that order; junction bases with no gene match: 9. The CDR3 DNA follows: TGTGCCAGCAGCTCGCCGTCTAGCGGGAGGGCCGGCACAGATACGCAGTATTTT. It codes for CASSSPSSGRAGTDTQYF.

In the case of this clonotype: Mismatch with germline at one junction end may stem from a read error. The chain joins TRBV25-1 to TRBJ1-2, with TRBD1 matching 8 bases. The germline gives CDR1 MGHDK, CDR2 SYGVNS. This CDR3 spans 14 amino acids. The CDR3 DNA sequence: TGTGCCAGCAGCTCCGCGACAGGGGCCTATGGCTACAACTTC. This codes for CASSSATGAYGYNF.

This clonotype occurred a few times. This chain connects TRBV6-2 or TRBV6-3 to TRBJ2-2, with 7 bases aligning to TRBD1. Trimming cost V 7 bases and J 2 bases; bases outside gene matches: 7. CDR3 length equals 15 residues. Germline values: CDR1 MNHEY, CDR2 SVGEGT. Written as DNA, the CDR3 is TGTGCCAGCATTAAGAGGGACAGTAACACCGGGGAGCTGTTTTTT. Its translation is CASIKRDSNTGELFF.

This sequence joins TRBV5-6 and TRBJ1-5, with TRBD1 as a possible D gene (5 bases). Germline V gene data show CDR1 as SGHDT and CDR2 as YYEEEE. This CDR3 has 17 residues. The ends were cut back, 3 bases at V and 0 bases at J, with 16 bases in the middle. In DNA, the CDR3 is TGTGCCAGCAGCTGGGGACGGACTGGGTATAGCAATCAGCCCCAGCATTTT. Encoded protein: CASSWGRTGYSNQPQHF.

This chain's CDR3 is CASSLQGGGAKNIQYF. CDR3 nucleotide sequence: TGTGCCAGCAGCCTCCAAGGCGGGGGAGCCAAAAACATTCAGTACTTC. The J gene is TRBJ2-4, the V gene TRBV3-1, with 7 bases matching TRBD2. Unmatched junction bases numbered 6, after V lost 4 bases and J lost 0 bases. The CDR3 extends over 16 amino acids. The germline CDR1 and CDR2 sequences are LGHDT and YNNKEL (reference sequence). Full variable domain (outside the CDR3, taken from reference TRBV3-1 and TRBJ2-4): DTAVSQTPKYLVTQMGNDKSIKCEQNLGHDTMYWYKQDSKKFLKIMFSYNNKELIINETVPNRFSPKSPDKAHLNLHINSLELGDSAVYFCASSLQGGGAKNIQYFGAGTRLSVL.

The chain has TRBV7-3 and TRBJ2-5, with a weak D call TRBD2 (5 bases). V was clipped by 5 bases and J by 5 bases, with 12 bases between them. This CDR3 spans 13 amino acids. Germline V CDR1 and CDR2: SGHTA, FQGTGA. CDR3 in amino acids: CASSTTIGETQYF. CDR3 nucleotide sequence: TGTGCCAGCAGCACGACTATCGGGGAGACCCAGTACTTC. The variable domain in full, with the rest retrieved from reference TRBV7-3 and TRBJ2-5, is GAGVSQTPSNKVTEKGKYVELRCDPISGHTALYWYRQSLGQGPEFLIYFQGTGAADDSGLPNDRFFAVRPEGSVSTLKIQRTERGDSAVYLCASSTTIGETQYFGPGTRLLVL.

The chain employs TRBV14 and TRBJ2-5, with D perhaps TRBD1 (6 bases). CDR1 and CDR2 (germline): SGHDN, FVKESK. Trimming removed 1 base from V and 5 bases from J, with 8 bases in between. The CDR3 covers 13 residues. The CDR3 here is CASSQAGVETQYF. In DNA form, the CDR3 reads TGTGCCAGCAGCCAAGCAGGGGTGGAGACCCAGTACTTC.

This clonotype was counted a few times. This chain connects TRBV7-2 to TRBJ2-4, with 13 bases fitting TRBD2. This CDR3 has 16 residues. CDR1 and CDR2 from the germline V gene are SGHTA and FQGNSA. The trim removed 0 bases at V and 8 bases at J, leaving 4 bases unmatched. The DNA for the CDR3 is TGTGCCAGCAGCTTAGCTGTCGGACTAGCGGGAGACATTCAGTACTTC. It specifies CASSLAVGLAGDIQYF. Drawing the rest from reference TRBV7-2 and TRBJ2-4, the complete variable domain is GAGVSQSPSNKVTEKGKDVELRCDPISGHTALYWYRQSLGQGLEFLIYFQGNSAPDKSGLPSDRFSAERTGGSVSTLTIQRTQQEDSAVYLCASSLAVGLAGDIQYFGAGTRLSVL.

This clonotype showed up just a few times. The V and J genes are TRBV20-1 and TRBJ2-4; 9 nucleotides align to TRBD2. CDR3 size: 21 residues. The V segment lost 0 bases and the J segment 0 bases; nucleotides outside the gene matches: 18. CDR1 and CDR2 (germline): DFQATT, SNEGSKA (reference sequence). The CDR3 sequence: CSARDGRGRGQSALAKNIQYF. Written as DNA, the CDR3 is TGCAGTGCTAGAGATGGCCGCGGGAGGGGCCAATCCGCCTTAGCCAAAAACATTCAGTACTTC.